This TCR beta chain was sequenced during a study of cytomegalovirus exposure and HLA in healthy donors. General study results and limits: A previous analysis found most TCR beta V segments productive roughly 90% or roughly 30% of the time. HLA allele associations emerged for about 16,000 TCR beta sequences in a later analysis, at 0.05 false discovery rate. 87-base-pair reads could not separate some V segments, including TRBV6-2 and TRBV6-3.

Per germline, CDR1 MDHEN and CDR2 SYDVKM. Between the trimmed V and J ends, which lost 1 base and 4 bases, there was a span of 8 bases. CDR3 length: 13 residues. Turning to this clone: Its matching antigen is unknown.

In the PCR, 60 Vbeta and 13 Jbeta primers were used. The table came from immunoSEQ multiplex PCR; TCRdb's copy has only in-frame clones and leaves some out. The sample has under 150,000 clones, approximately 80% seen once. The TCR was taken from a girl between 2 and 10 years old in good health and CMV-seronegative. Sequences were obtained from PBMCs. V usage is TRBV28 and J usage is TRBJ2-7, with D possibly matching TRBD2 (5 bases). The CDR3 loop reads CASSLFGVYEQYF. DNA for the CDR3: TGTGCCAGCAGTTTATTCGGGGTTTACGAGCAGTACTTC.